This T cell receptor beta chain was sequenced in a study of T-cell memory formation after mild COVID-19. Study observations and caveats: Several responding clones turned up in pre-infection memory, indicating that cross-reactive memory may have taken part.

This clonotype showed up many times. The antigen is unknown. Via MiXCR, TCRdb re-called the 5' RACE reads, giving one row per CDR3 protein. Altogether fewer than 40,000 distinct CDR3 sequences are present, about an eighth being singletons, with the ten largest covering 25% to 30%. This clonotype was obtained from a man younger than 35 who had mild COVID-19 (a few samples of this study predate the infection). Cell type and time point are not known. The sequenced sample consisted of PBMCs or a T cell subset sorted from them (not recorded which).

CDR3 bases: TGCAGTGCTAGAGGTGACGGGACAGGGGACTTATTAGCGTATAGCAATCAGCCCCAGCATTTT. Protein sequence: CSARGDGTGDLLAYSNQPQHF. V usage is TRBV20-1 and J usage is TRBJ1-5; 10 bases match TRBD1. The trim removed 1 base at V and 0 bases at J, leaving 18 bases unmatched. This CDR3 comprises 21 residues. In germline, CDR1 is DFQATT, CDR2 SNEGSKA (reference sequence).